Each of the 8 T cell receptor beta chains below was sequenced from the same sample in a study of shared clonotypes between healthy human individuals. Naive CD8 cells comprised CD45RO-negative, CCR7-positively selected cells, excluding terminally differentiated effector memory CD45RA+ cells. Measured with immunoSEQ multiplex PCR; TCRdb has only the in-frame clones, and not every one. The profile shows 700,000 to 950,000 clones, about 97% of them singletons. The sequencing sample was made of naive CD8+ T cells sorted from blood. Every receptor here comes from a man aged 30 to 45 in good health.

The chain combines TRBV6-4 with TRBJ2-3; possibly TRBD2 for D (6 bases). The V gene lost 6 bases and the J gene lost 1 base, with 11 bases spanning the gap. Germline-derived CDR1 and CDR2 are MRHNA and SNTAGT. CDR3 length equals 14 residues. The CDR3 region is CASRKRAGTDTQYF. Written as DNA, the CDR3 is TGTGCCAGCAGGAAGCGGGCCGGCACAGATACGCAGTATTTT.

V is TRBV11-2 and J is TRBJ2-7; 10 bases are shared with TRBD2. This CDR3 contains 15 residues. CDR1 SGHAT and CDR2 FQNNGV come from the germline V gene. Unmatched junction bases numbered 4, after V lost 4 bases and J lost 1 base. The CDR3 DNA reads TGTGCCAGCAGCTCAGCGGGAGGGCCTTCCTACGAGCAGTACTTC. Protein product: CASSSAGGPSYEQYF.

J is TRBJ2-7 and V is TRBV7-9; TRBD2 is a possible D gene (6 bases). The CDR3 sequence is 16 residues long. CDR1 is SEHNR and CDR2 is FQNEAQ in the germline V gene (reference sequence). V was pared by 4 bases and J by 3 bases, with 19 bases between. DNA of the CDR3: TGTGCCAGCAGCTCTACCCGTAGCGGAGCTCGCTACGAGCAGTACTTC. Amino acids: CASSSTRSGARYEQYF.

The J gene is TRBJ2-2, the V gene TRBV28; D gene unclear. CDR1 and CDR2 from the germline V gene are MDHEN and SYDVKM. The CDR3 is 12 residues long. V was pared by 3 bases and J by 7 bases, with 6 bases between. The CDR3 DNA reads as TGTGCCAGCAGTTTTACCCACGGGGAGCTGTTTTTT. Translating it yields CASSFTHGELFF.

A single count supports this clone. The genes are TRBV9 and TRBJ2-3; the D gene is possibly TRBD2 (6 bases). V was pared by 5 bases and J by 4 bases, with 14 bases between. This CDR3 contains 14 residues. Germline V gives CDR1 SGDLS, CDR2 YYNGEE. Here the CDR3 reads CASSLALSPDTQYF. The CDR3, as DNA: TGTGCCAGCAGTCTAGCGCTGAGCCCAGATACGCAGTATTTT.

J is TRBJ2-7 and V is TRBV7-6; D is possibly TRBD2 (6 bases). Trimming shortened V by 4 bases and J by 1 base, and 17 bases separated the two germline ends. The CDR3 has 16 residues. Germline values: CDR1 SGHVS, CDR2 FNYEAQ. The CDR3: CASSSRPGSRSYEQYF. DNA of the CDR3: TGTGCCAGCAGCTCCCGCCCCGGGAGTAGGTCCTACGAGCAGTACTTC. Full variable domain (outside the CDR3, taken from reference TRBV7-6 and TRBJ2-7): GAGVSQSPRYKVTKRGQDVALRCDPISGHVSLYWYRQALGQGPEFLTYFNYEAQQDKSGLPNDRFSAERPEGSISTLTIQRTEQRDSAMYRCASSSRPGSRSYEQYFGPGTRLTVT.

J is TRBJ2-7 and V is TRBV29-1; D is possibly TRBD1 (5 bases). The CDR3 is 13 amino acids. Germline CDR1 reads SQVTM; CDR2 reads ANQGSEA. V lost 0 bases and J 4 bases, leaving 10 bases between the germline ends. The CDR3 loop is CSVEDNRNYEQYF. CDR3 sequence (DNA): TGCAGCGTTGAAGATAACAGGAATTACGAGCAGTACTTC.

The chain is built from TRBV14 and TRBJ2-7; D tentatively reads TRBD1 or TRBD2 (5 bases each). Trimming left V 0 bases short and J 4 bases short, with 19 bases between. The CDR3 consists of 17 residues. Germline V gene lookup returns CDR1 SGHDN and CDR2 FVKESK. The CDR3 DNA follows: TGTGCCAGCAGCCAAGATACAAGGGGAGCGGCTCTATACGAGCAGTACTTC. This encodes CASSQDTRGAALYEQYF.